The T cell receptor beta chain described here comes from a study of blood T cells in healthy people across ages. Whole-study results and caveats: Unsorted PBMC input precluded a conclusive naive versus antigen-experienced comparison.

The length of the CDR3 is 14 residues. V lost 2 bases to trimming and J lost 7 bases, with 15 bases between them. Germline-derived CDR1 and CDR2 are SGHRS and YFSETQ. Sample-barcoded 5' priming and a J-beta primer mix drove a second PCR of 7 to 11 cycles. TCRdb re-derived calls from the 5' RACE reads in MiXCR, one entry per CDR3 protein. The sample shows 660,000 or so distinct CDR3 sequences, 45% to 65% of them seen only once. Comments on this clonotype: The antigen is undetermined.

This sequence joins TRBV5-1 and TRBJ1-2; a possible D gene is TRBD1 (6 bases). This TCR was sampled from a man in his fifties or sixties in good health. The specimen sequenced was blood. The CDR3 nucleotides are TGCGCCAGCAGCTTTGAGGGGGGCGCCTCTGGCTACACCTTC. Protein sequence: CASSFEGGASGYTF. The entire variable domain, with the rest obtained from reference TRBV5-1 and TRBJ1-2, is as follows: KAGVTQTPRYLIKTRGQQVTLSCSPISGHRSVSWYQQTPGQGLQFLFEYFSETQRNKGNFPGRFSGRQFSNSRSEMNVSTLELGDSALYLCASSFEGGASGYTFGSGTRLTVV.